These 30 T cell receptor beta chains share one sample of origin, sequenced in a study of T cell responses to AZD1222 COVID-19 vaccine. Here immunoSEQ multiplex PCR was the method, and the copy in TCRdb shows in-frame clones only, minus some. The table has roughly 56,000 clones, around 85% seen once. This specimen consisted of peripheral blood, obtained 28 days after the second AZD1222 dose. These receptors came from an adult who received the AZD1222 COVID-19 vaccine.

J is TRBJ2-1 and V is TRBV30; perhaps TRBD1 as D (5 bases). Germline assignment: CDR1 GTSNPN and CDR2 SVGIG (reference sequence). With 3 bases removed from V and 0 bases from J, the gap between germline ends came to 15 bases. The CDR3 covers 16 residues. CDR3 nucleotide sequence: TGTGCCTGGAGGCCGCCCAAGGGGCGCTCCTACAATGAGCAGTTCTTC. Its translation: CAWRPPKGRSYNEQFF.

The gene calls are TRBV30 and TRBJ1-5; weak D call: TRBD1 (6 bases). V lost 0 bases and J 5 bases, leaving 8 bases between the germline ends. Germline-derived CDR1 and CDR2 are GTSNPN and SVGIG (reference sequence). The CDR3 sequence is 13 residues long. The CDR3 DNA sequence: TGTGCCTGGAGTGTGGGGGCTCATCAGCCCCAGCATTTT. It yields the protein CAWSVGAHQPQHF. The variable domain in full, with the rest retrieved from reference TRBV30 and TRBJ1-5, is SQTIHQWPATLVQPVGSPLSLECTVEGTSNPNLYWYRQAAGRGLQLLFYSVGIGQISSEVPQNLSASRPQDRQFILSSKKLLLSDSGFYLCAWSVGAHQPQHFGDGTRLSIL.

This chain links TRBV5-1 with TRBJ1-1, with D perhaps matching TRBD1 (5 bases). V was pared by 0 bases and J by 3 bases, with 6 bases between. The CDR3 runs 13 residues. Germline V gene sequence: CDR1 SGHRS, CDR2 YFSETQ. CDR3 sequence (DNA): TGCGCCAGCAGCTTGGTGGGGGACACTGAAGCTTTCTTT. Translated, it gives CASSLVGDTEAFF. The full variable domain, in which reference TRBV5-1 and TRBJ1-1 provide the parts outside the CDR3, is KAGVTQTPRYLIKTRGQQVTLSCSPISGHRSVSWYQQTPGQGLQFLFEYFSETQRNKGNFPGRFSGRQFSNSRSEMNVSTLELGDSALYLCASSLVGDTEAFFGQGTRLTVV.

In DNA, the CDR3 is TGTGCCAGCAGCTCATCTGGGGCCAACGTCCTGACTTTC. This translates into CASSSSGANVLTF. The chain couples TRBV6-2 or TRBV6-3 to TRBJ2-6; D not resolved. The CDR3 has 13 amino acids. Germline V gene sequence: CDR1 MNHEY, CDR2 SVGEGT. The ends were cut back, 6 bases at V and 1 base at J, with 4 bases in the middle.

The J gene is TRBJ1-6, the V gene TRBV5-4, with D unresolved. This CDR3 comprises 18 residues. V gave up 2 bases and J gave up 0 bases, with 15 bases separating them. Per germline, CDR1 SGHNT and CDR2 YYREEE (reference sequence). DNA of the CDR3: TGTGCCAGCAGCTTCGATGGCGCGGCGAGCTCCTATAATTCACCCCTCCACTTT. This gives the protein CASSFDGAASSYNSPLHF.

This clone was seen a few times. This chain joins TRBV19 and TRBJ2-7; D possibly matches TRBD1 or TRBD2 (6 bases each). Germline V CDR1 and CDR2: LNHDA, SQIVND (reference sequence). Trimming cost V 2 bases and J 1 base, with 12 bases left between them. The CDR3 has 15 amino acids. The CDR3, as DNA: TGTGCCAGTAGTATAAGGAGGGGGGCTTCCTACGAGCAGTACTTC. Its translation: CASSIRRGASYEQYF.

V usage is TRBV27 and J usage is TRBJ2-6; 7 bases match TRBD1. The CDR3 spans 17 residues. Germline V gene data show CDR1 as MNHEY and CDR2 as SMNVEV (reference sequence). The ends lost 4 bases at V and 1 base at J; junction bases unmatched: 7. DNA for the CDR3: TGTGCCAGCAGTTACACAGGGGTGGGATCTGGGGCCAACGTCCTGACTTTC. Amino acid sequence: CASSYTGVGSGANVLTF.

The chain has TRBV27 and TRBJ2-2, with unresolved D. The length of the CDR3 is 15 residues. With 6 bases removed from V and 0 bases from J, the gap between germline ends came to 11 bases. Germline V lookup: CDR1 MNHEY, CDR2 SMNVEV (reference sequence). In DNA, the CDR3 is TGTGCCAGCAGGAGGACGGATGCGAACACCGGGGAGCTGTTTTTT. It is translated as CASRRTDANTGELFF.

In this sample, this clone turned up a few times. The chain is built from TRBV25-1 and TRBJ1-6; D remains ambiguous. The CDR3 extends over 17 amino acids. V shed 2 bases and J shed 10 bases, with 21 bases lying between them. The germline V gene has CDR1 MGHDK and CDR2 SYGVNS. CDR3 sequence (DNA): TGTGCCAGCAGTGAACGAGTCCAGGTTGGGAGCAGATCACCCCTCCACTTT. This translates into CASSERVQVGSRSPLHF.

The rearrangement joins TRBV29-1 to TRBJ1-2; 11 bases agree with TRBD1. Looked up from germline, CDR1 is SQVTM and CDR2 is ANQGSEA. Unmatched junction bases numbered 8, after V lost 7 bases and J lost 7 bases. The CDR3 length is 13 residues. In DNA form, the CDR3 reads TGCAGCGCCCCAAGGACAGGGGGCTCTGGCTACACCTTC. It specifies CSAPRTGGSGYTF.

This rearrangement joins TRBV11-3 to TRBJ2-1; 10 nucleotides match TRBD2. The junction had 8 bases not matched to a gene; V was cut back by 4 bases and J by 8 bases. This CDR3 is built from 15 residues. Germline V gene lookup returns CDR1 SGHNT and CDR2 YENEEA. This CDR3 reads CASSSLAGVSDEQFF. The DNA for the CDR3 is TGTGCCAGCAGCTCTCTAGCGGGAGTCAGCGATGAGCAGTTCTTC.

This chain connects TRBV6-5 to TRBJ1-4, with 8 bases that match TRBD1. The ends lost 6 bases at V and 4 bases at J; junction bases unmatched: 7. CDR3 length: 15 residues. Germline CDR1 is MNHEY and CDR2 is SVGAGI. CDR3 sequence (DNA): TGTGCCAGCAGGCTAGAGGACAGGGATAATGAAAAACTGTTTTTT. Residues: CASRLEDRDNEKLFF.

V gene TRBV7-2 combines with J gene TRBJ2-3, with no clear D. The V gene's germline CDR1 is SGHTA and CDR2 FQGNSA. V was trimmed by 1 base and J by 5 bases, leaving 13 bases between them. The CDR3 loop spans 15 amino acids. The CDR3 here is CASSLEGFLRDTQYF. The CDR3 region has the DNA TGTGCCAGCAGCTTAGAGGGATTTCTTAGAGATACGCAGTATTTT. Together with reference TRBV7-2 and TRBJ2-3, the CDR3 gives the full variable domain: GAGVSQSPSNKVTEKGKDVELRCDPISGHTALYWYRQSLGQGLEFLIYFQGNSAPDKSGLPSDRFSAERTGGSVSTLTIQRTQQEDSAVYLCASSLEGFLRDTQYFGPGTRLTVL.

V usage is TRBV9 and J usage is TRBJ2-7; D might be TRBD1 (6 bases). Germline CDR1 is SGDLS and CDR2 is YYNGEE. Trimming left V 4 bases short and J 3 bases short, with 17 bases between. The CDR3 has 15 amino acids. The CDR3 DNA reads TGTGCCAGCAGCCCAGACCCATTAGGGGGCTACGAGCAGTACTTC. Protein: CASSPDPLGGYEQYF. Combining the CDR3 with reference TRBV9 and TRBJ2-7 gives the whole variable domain DSGVTQTPKHLITATGQRVTLRCSPRSGDLSVYWYQQSLDQGLQFLIQYYNGEERAKGNILERFSAQQFPDLHSELNLSSLELGDSALYFCASSPDPLGGYEQYFGPGTRLTVT.

This CDR3 is CASSLDASGYEQYF. CDR3 DNA: TGTGCCAGCAGCTTAGATGCTAGCGGCTACGAGCAGTACTTC. The V call is TRBV7-9, the J call TRBJ2-7, with 7 bases matching TRBD2. In germline, CDR1 is SEHNR, CDR2 FQNEAQ (reference sequence). The CDR3 loop spans 14 amino acids. The ends lost 1 base at V and 3 bases at J; junction bases unmatched: 3.

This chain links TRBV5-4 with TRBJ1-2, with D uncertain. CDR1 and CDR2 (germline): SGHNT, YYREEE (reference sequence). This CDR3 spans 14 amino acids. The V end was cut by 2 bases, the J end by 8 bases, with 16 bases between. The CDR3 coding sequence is TGTGCCAGCAGCTTAGTACAAAGCGTTTACGGCTACACCTTC. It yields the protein CASSLVQSVYGYTF.

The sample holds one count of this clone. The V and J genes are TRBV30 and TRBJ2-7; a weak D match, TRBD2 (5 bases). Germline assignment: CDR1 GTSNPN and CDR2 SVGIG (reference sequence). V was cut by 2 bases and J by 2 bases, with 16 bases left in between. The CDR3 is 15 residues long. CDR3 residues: CAWSRFAAAAYEQYF. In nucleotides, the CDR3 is TGTGCCTGGAGTCGGTTCGCGGCAGCGGCCTACGAGCAGTACTTC.

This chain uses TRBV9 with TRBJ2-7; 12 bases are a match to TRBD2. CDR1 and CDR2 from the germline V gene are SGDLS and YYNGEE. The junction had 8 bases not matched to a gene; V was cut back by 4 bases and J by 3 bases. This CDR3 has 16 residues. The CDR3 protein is CASSPNLAGGFYEQYF. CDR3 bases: TGTGCCAGCAGCCCAAACCTAGCGGGAGGGTTCTACGAGCAGTACTTC. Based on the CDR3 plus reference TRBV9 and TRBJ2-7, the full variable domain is DSGVTQTPKHLITATGQRVTLRCSPRSGDLSVYWYQQSLDQGLQFLIQYYNGEERAKGNILERFSAQQFPDLHSELNLSSLELGDSALYFCASSPNLAGGFYEQYFGPGTRLTVT.

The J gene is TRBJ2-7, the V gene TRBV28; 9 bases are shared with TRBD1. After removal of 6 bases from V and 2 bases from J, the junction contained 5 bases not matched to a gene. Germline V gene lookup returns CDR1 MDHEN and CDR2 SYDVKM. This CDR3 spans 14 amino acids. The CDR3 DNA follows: TGTGCCAGCAGCCCGGGACAGGGCGCCTACGAGCAGTACTTC. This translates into CASSPGQGAYEQYF.

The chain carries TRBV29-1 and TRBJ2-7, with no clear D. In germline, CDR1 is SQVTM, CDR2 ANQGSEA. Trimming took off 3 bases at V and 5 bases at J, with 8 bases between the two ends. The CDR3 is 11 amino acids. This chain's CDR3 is CSVDFANEQYF. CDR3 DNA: TGCAGCGTTGATTTCGCAAACGAGCAGTACTTC.

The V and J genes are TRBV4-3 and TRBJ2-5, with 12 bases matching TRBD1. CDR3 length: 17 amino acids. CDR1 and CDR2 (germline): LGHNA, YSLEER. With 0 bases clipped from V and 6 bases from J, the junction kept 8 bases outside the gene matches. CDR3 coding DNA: TGCGCCAGCAGCCAAGAGTGGGGGACAGGGGGCGAAAAGACCCAGTACTTC. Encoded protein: CASSQEWGTGGEKTQYF.

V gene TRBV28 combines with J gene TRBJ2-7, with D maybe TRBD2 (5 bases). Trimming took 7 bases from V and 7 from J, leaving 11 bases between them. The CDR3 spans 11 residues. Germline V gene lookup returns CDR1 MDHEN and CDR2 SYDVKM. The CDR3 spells CASMGEVEQYF. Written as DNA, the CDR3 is TGTGCCAGCATGGGAGAGGTTGAGCAGTACTTC.

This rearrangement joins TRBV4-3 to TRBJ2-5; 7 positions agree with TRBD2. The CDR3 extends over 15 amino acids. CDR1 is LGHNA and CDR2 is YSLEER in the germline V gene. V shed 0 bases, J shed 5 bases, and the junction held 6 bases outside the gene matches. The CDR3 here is CASSQDRDYEETQYF. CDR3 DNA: TGCGCCAGCAGCCAAGATAGGGACTATGAGGAGACCCAGTACTTC.

The CDR3 region is CASRAGLNTGELFF. As DNA, the CDR3 is TGTGCCAGTAGGGCAGGGCTAAACACCGGGGAGCTGTTTTTT. This rearrangement joins TRBV19 to TRBJ2-2; possible D gene TRBD1, 5 bases. The V gene's germline CDR1 is LNHDA and CDR2 SQIVND (reference sequence). The germline V and J ends were trimmed by 6 bases and 2 bases, with 10 bases remaining between them. This CDR3 is 14 amino acids long. Together with reference TRBV19 and TRBJ2-2, the CDR3 gives the full variable domain: DGGITQSPKYLFRKEGQNVTLSCEQNLNHDAMYWYRQDPGQGLRLIYYSQIVNDFQKGDIAEGYSVSREKKESFPLTVTSAQKNPTAFYLCASRAGLNTGELFFGEGSRLTVL.

The CDR3 protein is CASGMTESKAFF. CDR3 nucleotides: TGTGCCAGCGGAATGACAGAATCAAAAGCTTTCTTT. V is TRBV27 and J is TRBJ1-1, with D perhaps TRBD1 (5 bases). Germline CDR1 MNHEY, CDR2 SMNVEV (reference sequence). The CDR3 has 12 residues. The germline V and J ends were trimmed by 8 bases and 9 bases, with 16 bases remaining between them.

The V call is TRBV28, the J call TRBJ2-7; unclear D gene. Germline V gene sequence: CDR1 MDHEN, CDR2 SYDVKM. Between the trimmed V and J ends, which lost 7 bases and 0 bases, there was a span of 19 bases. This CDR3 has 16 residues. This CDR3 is CASIYFMGRVSYEQYF. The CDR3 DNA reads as TGTGCCAGCATTTATTTTATGGGCCGAGTCTCCTACGAGCAGTACTTC.

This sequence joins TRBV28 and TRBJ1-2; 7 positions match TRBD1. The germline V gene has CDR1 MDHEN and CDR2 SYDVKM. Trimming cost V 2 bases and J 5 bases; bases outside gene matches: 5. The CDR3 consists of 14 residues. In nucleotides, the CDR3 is TGTGCCAGCAGTTTACCACAGGGGTGGTATGGCTACACCTTC. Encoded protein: CASSLPQGWYGYTF.

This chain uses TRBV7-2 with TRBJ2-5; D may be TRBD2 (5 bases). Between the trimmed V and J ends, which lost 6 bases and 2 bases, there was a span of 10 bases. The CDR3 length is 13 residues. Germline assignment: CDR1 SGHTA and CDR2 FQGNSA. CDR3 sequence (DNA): TGTGCCAGCAGATGGAGGATTCAAGAGACCCAGTACTTC. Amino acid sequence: CASRWRIQETQYF.

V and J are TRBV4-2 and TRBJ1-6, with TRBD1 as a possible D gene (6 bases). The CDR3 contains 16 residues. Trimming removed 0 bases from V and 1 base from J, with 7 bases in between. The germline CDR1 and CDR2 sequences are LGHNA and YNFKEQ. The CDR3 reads CASSQEDSSYNSPLHF. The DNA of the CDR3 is TGTGCCAGCAGCCAAGAGGACAGTTCCTATAATTCACCCCTCCACTTT.

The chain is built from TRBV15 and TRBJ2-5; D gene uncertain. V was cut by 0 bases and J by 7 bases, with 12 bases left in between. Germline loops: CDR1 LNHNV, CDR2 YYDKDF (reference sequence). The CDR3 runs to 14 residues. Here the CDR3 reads CATSRDPGRWTQYF. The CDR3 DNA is TGTGCCACCAGCAGAGATCCAGGCCGATGGACCCAGTACTTC.